Presented here are 3 T cell receptor beta chains from one specimen sequenced in a study of T cell repertoires in cytomegalovirus infection. TCRdb re-analysed the reads in MiXCR, keeping a single row per CDR3 protein. The sample includes about 230,000 distinct CDR3 sequences, 22% of them seen just once. What was sequenced was CD8+ T cells from PBMCs. These receptor sequences come from a human donor in good health (CMV status not recorded). Some clones in this sample may be carry-over from other donors' samples.

The chain combines TRBV25-1 with TRBJ2-5, with a weak D call TRBD1 (7 bases). The CDR3 loop spans 14 amino acids. The V end was cut by 4 bases, the J end by 2 bases, with 11 bases between. Germline V gene data show CDR1 as MGHDK and CDR2 as SYGVNS. CDR3 sequence (DNA): TGTGCCAGCAGTGGACCAGGGGGGCAAGAGACCCAGTACTTC. Protein sequence: CASSGPGGQETQYF.

The chain joins TRBV7-9 to TRBJ1-2; D is perhaps TRBD1 (6 bases). The V end was cut by 4 bases, the J end by 6 bases, with 18 bases between. The CDR3 spans 15 residues. The V gene's germline CDR1 is SEHNR and CDR2 FQNEAQ (reference sequence). The CDR3, as DNA: TGTGCCAGCAGCTCCCCGGAACAGGGAGAACATGGCTACACCTTC. Translation gives CASSSPEQGEHGYTF.

The chain joins TRBV12-3 or TRBV12-4 to TRBJ2-1; TRBD1 matches at 9 bases. V lost 6 bases to trimming and J lost 10 bases; unmatched junction nucleotides: 1. The CDR3 is made up of 11 amino acids. CDR3 sequence (DNA): TGTGCCAGCAGGACAGGGGGAGAGCAGTTCTTC. Its translation is CASRTGGEQFF.